A single sample gave rise to the 20 T cell receptor beta chains below, sequenced in a study of tumor-infiltrating lymphocytes in primary liver carcinoma. Co-extraction yielded RNA and DNA from 20-30 mg of unsorted bulk tissue. Starting from approximately 470 ng of total RNA, TCR beta cDNA was produced with a primer in the constant region. What produced the TCR beta libraries was three nested multiplex PCR rounds using slightly modified ARM-PCR. The opening two PCR rounds, around 11 cycles each, paired TRBV1-TRBV30 forward primers with a C-beta reverse primer. MiXCR was run by TCRdb on the multiplex PCR reads, yielding one entry per CDR3 protein. The sample lists some 64,000 distinct CDR3 sequences; around 69% were seen once. The specimen was liver tumor tissue from sampling region 4. The subset is: tumor region T4, right-lateral pole. Receptors were obtained from a man between 40 and 49 years old with primary liver carcinoma and hepatitis B virus infection.

Points on this clonotype: Compared with germline, one end of the junction differs, possibly owing to a read error. The chain links TRBV4-1 to TRBJ2-1; D may be TRBD2 (6 bases). Germline CDR1 reads MGHRA; CDR2 reads YSYEKL. This CDR3 comprises 18 residues. This CDR3 reads CASSHGFRELSKYNEQFF. The DNA for the CDR3 is TGCGCCAGCAGCCATGGCTTCCGGGAGTTATCTAAGTACAATGAGCAGTTCTTT.

The count of this clonotype is one. A much larger clone lies a single base off, so this may be a read error. The chain has TRBV11-1 and TRBJ2-7; 10 bases fit TRBD1. V trimming: 8 bases; J trimming: 6 bases; junction bases outside the gene matches: 13. The CDR3 contains 15 residues. In germline, CDR1 is SGHAT, CDR2 FQDESV (reference sequence). CDR3 DNA sequence: TGTGCCAGCTGCTCCGCCGGGACAGGGGATGCCGAGCAGTACTTC. Protein: CASCSAGTGDAEQYF.

As to this clonotype: The missing conserved phenylalanine or tryptophan at the end of this CDR3 makes a read error likely. The gene calls are TRBV5-6 and TRBJ2-3; 10 nucleotides match TRBD1. Per germline, CDR1 SGHDT and CDR2 YYEEEE. V lost 4 bases and J lost 7; bases outside the gene matches: 6. The CDR3 spans 14 residues. The CDR3 here is CASSDVTGGNTQYL. CDR3 bases: TGTGCCAGCAGCGACGTGACAGGGGGCAATACGCAGTATTTG.

As to this clonotype: This could be a read error, since a much larger clone is one nucleotide away. The genes are TRBV5-6 and TRBJ1-1, with D maybe TRBD1 (6 bases). CDR1 is SGHDT and CDR2 is YYEEEE in the germline V gene. This CDR3 is built from 14 residues. Between the trimmed V and J ends, which lost 0 bases and 6 bases, there was a span of 12 bases. The CDR3 reads CASSLAQAGAEAFF. CDR3 DNA sequence: TGTGCCAGCAGCTTGGCACAGGCAGGGGCTGAAGCTTTCTTT.

To note about this clonotype: This may be a read error: a much more frequent sequence differs by one nucleotide. The CDR3 does not end in the conserved phenylalanine or tryptophan, so this is likely a read error. The chain has TRBV11-2 and TRBJ2-5; D unclear. The CDR3 is made up of 15 amino acids. Germline values: CDR1 SGHAT, CDR2 FQNNGV. DNA for the CDR3: TGTGCCTGCAGCCCCGTCGGGCTAGTCCCAGAGACCCAGTACTCC. It encodes CACSPVGLVPETQYS.

This clonotype occurred a few times. This may come from a read error, since a much larger clone is one base off. This rearrangement joins TRBV21-1 to TRBJ2-7; the D segment call TRBD2 is taken from the table without a DNA check. TRBV21-1 counts as a pseudogene. This CDR3 region has 15 residues. CDR3 coding DNA: TGTGCCAGCAGCAAAGGGGACTCTGCTTCCCACGAGCAGTACTTC. Translated: CASSKGDSASHEQYF.

On this clonotype itself: Germline is not matched at one junction end, which may reflect a read error. CDR3 in DNA: TGTGCCAGTAGACAAGGGACAGGGAGAACCTACGAGCAATACTTC. Translated: CASRQGTGRTYEQYF. The chain employs TRBV11-2 and TRBJ2-7, with 9 bases aligning to TRBD1. Germline V gene lookup returns CDR1 SGHAT and CDR2 FQNNGV. The CDR3 loop spans 15 amino acids. Filled out from reference TRBV11-2 and TRBJ2-7, the complete variable domain reads EAGVAQSPRYKIIEKRQSVAFWCNPISGHATLYWYQQILGQGPKLLIQFQNNGVVDDSQLPKDRFSAERLKGVDSTLKIQPAKLEDSAVYLCASRQGTGRTYEQYFGPGTRLTVT.

Details on this clonotype: One junction end does not reproduce the germline sequence, and a read error may be involved. The chain couples TRBV11-2 to TRBJ1-2; 9 bases fit TRBD1. The CDR3 spans 15 residues. Germline CDR1 reads SGHAT; CDR2 reads FQNNGV. DNA of the CDR3: TGTGCCAGGAGCTATACAGGGGGCTTCTCCCCTGGCTACACATTC. Translation gives CARSYTGGFSPGYTF.

The CDR3 reads CASSSAARSYNEQFF. CDR3 in DNA: TGTGCCAGCAGCTCGGCTGCACGGTCCTACAATGAGCAGTTCTTC. The chain recombines TRBV5-4 with TRBJ2-1, with D unresolved. Per the germline V gene, CDR1 is SGHNT and CDR2 is YYREEE (reference sequence). There are 15 residues in the CDR3. Trimming took 3 bases from V and 1 from J, leaving 11 bases between them. Drawing the rest from reference TRBV5-4 and TRBJ2-1, the complete variable domain is ETGVTQSPTHLIKTRGQQVTLRCSSQSGHNTVSWYQQALGQGPQFIFQYYREEENGRGNFPPRFSGLQFPNYSSELNVNALELDDSALYLCASSSAARSYNEQFFGPGTRLTVL.

Regarding this clonotype: Germline is not matched at one junction end, which may reflect a read error. V gene TRBV11-2 combines with J gene TRBJ2-2, with unresolved D. CDR1 is SGHAT and CDR2 is FQNNGV in the germline V gene. The CDR3 has 15 residues. CDR3 region: CAGSFAVSNTGELFF. The CDR3 DNA reads TGCGCCGGCAGCTTTGCGGTATCGAACACCGGGGAGCTGTTTTTT.

This clonotype was picked up a small number of times. The chain uses TRBV11-2 and TRBJ2-3; maybe TRBD2 (6 bases). V shed 7 bases and J shed 7 bases, with 21 bases lying between them. This CDR3 is built from 15 residues. Germline V CDR1 and CDR2: SGHAT, FQNNGV. The CDR3 DNA reads TGTGCCAGCACCGCCGGGAGAGTAACTACAAATACGCAGTATTTT. Amino acid sequence: CASTAGRVTTNTQYF.

The chain links TRBV5-4 to TRBJ2-3; possibly TRBD1 for D (6 bases). The CDR3 is made up of 15 amino acids. The germline V gene has CDR1 SGHNT and CDR2 YYREEE (reference sequence). The CDR3 nucleotides read TGTGCTGGCAGCCCCCGAGAGGGGGGCACAGATACGCAGTATTTT. Its translation is CAGSPREGGTDTQYF. Looking up the rest from reference TRBV5-4 and TRBJ2-3 gives the full variable domain: ETGVTQSPTHLIKTRGQQVTLRCSSQSGHNTVSWYQQALGQGPQFIFQYYREEENGRGNFPPRFSGLQFPNYSSELNVNALELDDSALYLCAGSPREGGTDTQYFGPGTRLTVL.

Points on this clonotype: The junction and the germline gene differ at one end; a read error may be behind it. The chain has TRBV29-1 and TRBJ2-3; 7 bases map to TRBD2. The CDR3 length is 14 residues. Looked up from germline, CDR1 is SQVTM and CDR2 is ANQGSEA. CDR3 loop: CSAGAGAGADMQYF. The CDR3 DNA follows: TGCAGCGCCGGGGCGGGAGCCGGCGCAGATATGCAGTATTTT.

This clonotype was counted at least ten times. The V and J genes are TRBV11-2 and TRBJ1-1; maybe TRBD1 (5 bases). V shed 5 bases and J shed 0 bases, with 13 bases lying between them. This CDR3 has 15 residues. The germline gives CDR1 SGHAT, CDR2 FQNNGV. The CDR3 DNA is TGTGCCAGCAGCGCACCCGGGGGGGTGAACACTGAAGCTTTCTTT. This codes for CASSAPGGVNTEAFF.

A remark on this clonotype: A much larger clone differs by one base, so this may be a read error. The chain combines TRBV6-1 with TRBJ1-2; perhaps TRBD1 as D (5 bases). Germline lookup yields CDR1 MNHNS and CDR2 SASEGT. CDR3 size: 14 residues. Here the CDR3 DNA reads TGTGCCAACAGTGAATTGGGGCAGGGAGGCCGCAAGACCTTC. Its translation: CANSELGQGGRKTF.

As regards this clonotype: One junction end disagrees with the germline gene, perhaps due to a read error. V is TRBV29-1 and J is TRBJ2-3; perhaps TRBD1 as D (5 bases). Germline V CDR1 and CDR2: SQVTM, ANQGSEA. The length of the CDR3 is 14 residues. The CDR3 loop reads CSVSEIGASDTQYF. DNA of the CDR3: TGCAGCGTTTCCGAGATAGGGGCGTCAGATACACAGTATTTT.

With respect to this clonotype: One junction end disagrees with the germline gene, perhaps due to a read error. The chain links TRBV11-2 to TRBJ2-2, with 9 bases lining up with TRBD1. CDR1 is SGHAT, CDR2 FQNNGV, per germline. This CDR3 region has 17 residues. This CDR3 is CVSSFDRDRVGTGELFF. CDR3 nucleotides: TGTGTCAGCAGCTTTGATCGGGACAGGGTCGGCACCGGGGAGCTGTTTTTT.

Worth noting for this clonotype: At one of its ends the junction is not consistent with the germline gene, which may arise from a read error. J is TRBJ2-4 and V is TRBV11-1; 13 bases are a match to TRBD2. The CDR3 consists of 17 residues. In germline, CDR1 is SGHAT, CDR2 FQDESV (reference sequence). The CDR3 region has the DNA TGTACCAGCAGCTTTCCCGGGACTAGCGGGACCAAAAGCATCCAGTACTTC. The encoded protein is CTSSFPGTSGTKSIQYF.

To note about this clonotype: A much bigger clone sits one base away, suggesting this may be a read error. In this CDR3 the conserved last residue, phenylalanine or tryptophan, is missing, so a read error is likely. This chain connects TRBV10-3 to TRBJ1-1; a weak D match, TRBD1 (5 bases). The CDR3 spans 13 residues. V dropped 5 bases and J dropped 4 bases, with 11 bases sitting between them. Germline V CDR1 and CDR2: ENHRY, SYGVKD. The CDR3 sequence is CAISPAGGTEAFI. CDR3 coding DNA: TGTGCCATCAGTCCAGCGGGGGGCACTGAAGCTTTCATT.

The genes are TRBV12-3 or TRBV12-4 and TRBJ1-4; D not certain. The CDR3 is 16 amino acids. Trimming shortened V by 7 bases and J by 8 bases, and 23 bases separated the two germline ends. The DNA for the CDR3 is TGTGCCAGCACCATCGACCTAGATCCGAAGCTGGAAAAACTGTTTTTT. Its translation: CASTIDLDPKLEKLFF.